A single sample gave rise to the 24 T cell receptor beta chains below, sequenced in a study of response to subunit inactivated influenza vaccine. TCRdb fed the RT-PCR reads into MiXCR, producing one record per CDR3 protein. The top ten clones hold around 32% of a sample with 150,000 to 200,000 distinct CDR3 sequences, 10% to 15% of them seen once. This same sample was also part of a study on T cells expressing NK-cell markers. As that report states: UMI-tagged 5'RACE template switching yielded the TCR beta cDNA.

The sample was CD8+ T cells sorted from PBMCs, taken 11 to 12 days after vaccination. These receptors all stem from a man in his fifties who received an inactivated influenza vaccine.

The J gene is TRBJ2-1, the V gene TRBV28; D possibly corresponds to TRBD1 (6 bases). The CDR3 is made up of 14 amino acids. The germline V and J ends were trimmed by 6 bases and 4 bases, with 13 bases remaining between them. Germline loops: CDR1 MDHEN, CDR2 SYDVKM. Here the CDR3 reads CASRVFGTYNEQFF. The DNA of the CDR3 is TGTGCCAGCAGGGTATTCGGGACATACAATGAGCAGTTCTTC.

The chain is built from TRBV9 and TRBJ1-2; possible D gene TRBD1, 6 bases. CDR3 size: 14 residues. The germline V and J ends were trimmed by 3 bases and 4 bases, with 13 bases remaining between them. Germline CDR1 reads SGDLS; CDR2 reads YYNGEE. CDR3 in amino acids: CASSDTGSGYGYTF. CDR3 nucleotide sequence: TGTGCCAGCAGCGATACAGGGTCGGGCTATGGCTACACCTTC.

There are a few counts of this clonotype. The V and J genes are TRBV6-2 or TRBV6-3 and TRBJ2-3, with 9 bases matching TRBD2. Germline V gene sequence: CDR1 MNHEY, CDR2 SVGEGT. The J segment lost 12 bases and the V segment lost 5 bases, leaving 9 bases of the junction unmatched. This CDR3 contains 13 residues. CDR3 sequence (DNA): TGTGCCAGCAGTCTTACCTCTAGCGGGACACAGTATTTT. This encodes CASSLTSSGTQYF.

The chain carries TRBV24-1 and TRBJ1-2, with D possibly matching TRBD1 (5 bases). The CDR3 covers 13 residues. Trimming took off 0 bases at V and 7 bases at J, with 8 bases between the two ends. CDR1 KGHDR and CDR2 SFDVKD come from the germline V gene. The CDR3 is CATSDLHGGGYTF. In DNA, the CDR3 is TGTGCCACCAGTGATTTGCACGGGGGTGGCTACACCTTC.

This clonotype was counted many times. The V call is TRBV25-1, the J call TRBJ2-1; either TRBD1 or TRBD2 may supply D (5 bases each). Germline V gives CDR1 MGHDK, CDR2 SYGVNS. The length of the CDR3 is 15 residues. Trimming pared 1 base from V and 7 bases from J, leaving 14 bases between. The CDR3 protein is CASSELRAWGNEQFF. DNA for the CDR3: TGTGCCAGCAGTGAATTAAGGGCGTGGGGGAATGAGCAGTTCTTC. Full variable domain (remainder filled in from reference TRBV25-1 and TRBJ2-1): EADIYQTPRYLVIGTGKKITLECSQTMGHDKMYWYQQDPGMELHLIHYSYGVNSTEKGDLSSESTVSRIRTEHFPLTLESARPSHTSQYLCASSELRAWGNEQFFGPGTRLTVL.

This clonotype was counted a few times. This rearrangement joins TRBV27 to TRBJ2-5; tentative D call: TRBD2 (5 bases). V lost 1 base and J 4 bases, leaving 10 bases between the germline ends. This CDR3 contains 14 residues. In germline, CDR1 is MNHEY, CDR2 SMNVEV (reference sequence). The CDR3 protein is CASSLLVGGETQYF. As DNA, the CDR3 is TGTGCCAGCAGTTTATTAGTTGGAGGAGAGACCCAGTACTTC.

This clonotype has more than one count but fewer than ten. The chain combines TRBV12-3 or TRBV12-4 with TRBJ1-1; TRBD1 might be the D (6 bases). V lost 5 bases to trimming and J lost 1 base, with 14 bases between them. The CDR3 totals 15 residues. CDR3 sequence: CASSQGRAGNTEAFF. In DNA, the CDR3 is TGTGCCAGCAGTCAGGGGCGGGCAGGGAACACTGAAGCTTTCTTT.

Ten or more counts support this clonotype. The J gene is TRBJ1-6, the V gene TRBV28; D may be TRBD1 (5 bases). CDR1 is MDHEN, CDR2 SYDVKM, per germline. CDR3 size: 12 residues. The V end lost 3 bases, the J end lost 13 bases, and 10 bases lay between the germline ends. CDR3 amino acids: CASSFPGVPLHF. CDR3 bases: TGTGCCAGCAGTTTCCCGGGGGTTCCCCTCCACTTT.

There are a few counts of this clonotype. V gene TRBV7-9 combines with J gene TRBJ2-5, with D hard to call. The CDR3 spans 14 residues. The V end was cut by 2 bases, the J end by 3 bases, with 10 bases between. Germline values: CDR1 SEHNR, CDR2 FQNEAQ (reference sequence). The CDR3 region has the DNA TGTGCCAGCAGCTTAATTTGGGAAAAAGAGACCCAGTACTTC. Translating gives CASSLIWEKETQYF.

V and J are TRBV27 and TRBJ2-1; TRBD2 matches 11 bases. CDR1 MNHEY and CDR2 SMNVEV come from the germline V gene (reference sequence). J lost 4 bases, V lost 6 bases, and 2 bases had no gene match. The CDR3 spans 14 residues. CDR3: CASRGLAEYNEQFF. For the CDR3, the DNA is TGTGCCAGCAGGGGACTAGCGGAGTACAATGAGCAGTTCTTC.

The chain carries TRBV27 and TRBJ2-1, with 7 positions matching TRBD2. V was pared by 2 bases and J by 4 bases, with 11 bases of the junction left unmatched. Germline V gives CDR1 MNHEY, CDR2 SMNVEV (reference sequence). CDR3 length: 17 residues. The CDR3 DNA reads as TGTGCCAGCAGTTTAGTTATAGGGTCTAGCGGATACAATGAGCAGTTCTTC. Its protein product is CASSLVIGSSGYNEQFF.

The table lists this clonotype with a few counts. V usage is TRBV7-9 and J usage is TRBJ2-7; tentatively, D is TRBD2 (6 bases). The V and J ends lost 9 bases and 2 bases respectively, with 11 bases between them. CDR1 SEHNR and CDR2 FQNEAQ come from the germline V gene (reference sequence). The CDR3 has 12 amino acids. The CDR3 DNA reads as TGTGCCAGTAGGGACTCGACCTACGAGCAGTACTTC. Translated: CASRDSTYEQYF.

The genes are TRBV12-3 or TRBV12-4 and TRBJ2-7, with unresolved D. CDR3 length: 12 residues. The V and J ends lost 4 bases and 4 bases respectively, with 8 bases between them. In DNA form, the CDR3 reads TGTGCCAGCAGTTACGGACCGTACGAGCAGTACTTC. Encoded protein: CASSYGPYEQYF.

This clonotype has a handful of counts. The chain employs TRBV12-3 or TRBV12-4 and TRBJ2-1, with D hard to call. CDR3 length equals 12 residues. V lost 6 bases and J 8 bases, leaving 11 bases between the germline ends. For the CDR3, the DNA is TGTGCCAGCAGGAACTCCGGCGATGAGCAGTTCTTC. Translating gives CASRNSGDEQFF.

The chain links TRBV10-1 to TRBJ2-7; 10 bases line up with TRBD2. Unmatched junction bases numbered 2, after V lost 1 base and J lost 2 bases. The germline gives CDR1 WNHNN, CDR2 SYGVQD (reference sequence). The CDR3 length is 15 residues. This chain's CDR3 is CASSEFSGRTYEQYF. CDR3 coding DNA: TGCGCCAGCAGTGAGTTTAGCGGGAGGACCTACGAGCAGTACTTC.

The chain combines TRBV6-1 with TRBJ2-1; 9 nucleotides match TRBD2. The germline V gene has CDR1 MNHNS and CDR2 SASEGT. The length of the CDR3 is 16 residues. V shed 6 bases, J shed 7 bases, and the junction held 13 bases outside the gene matches. As DNA, the CDR3 is TGTGCCAGCAGCCCTGTAGCGGGAGCGCTTTGGAATGAGCAGTTCTTC. Its protein product is CASSPVAGALWNEQFF.

This clonotype was observed many times. This sequence joins TRBV6-2 or TRBV6-3 and TRBJ1-4; D is uncertain. V lost 6 bases, J lost 3 bases, and 11 bases lay in between. The CDR3 contains 14 residues. The germline gives CDR1 MNHEY, CDR2 SVGEGT. In DNA, the CDR3 is TGTGCCAGCAGGCCAGTGGGATCTAATGAAAAACTGTTTTTT. Translation: CASRPVGSNEKLFF.

In nucleotides, the CDR3 is TGTGCCAGCAGCAATCCCCCAGTGGGGACTAGCGGGTGGCAGACCCAGTACTTC. Its translation is CASSNPPVGTSGWQTQYF. The gene calls are TRBV5-4 and TRBJ2-5; 12 nucleotides line up with TRBD2. V shed 4 bases and J 6 bases; nucleotides not matched to a gene: 16. Germline V lookup: CDR1 SGHNT, CDR2 YYREEE (reference sequence). CDR3 length equals 18 residues.

This clonotype was seen repeatedly, ten times or more. This chain uses TRBV7-9 with TRBJ2-3; 10 bases agree with TRBD2. This CDR3 has 15 amino acids. The junction had 2 bases not matched to a gene; V was cut back by 5 bases and J by 0 bases. The germline V gene encodes CDR1 SEHNR and CDR2 FQNEAQ (reference sequence). CDR3 sequence reads: CASSRTSGSTDTQYF. For the CDR3, the DNA is TGTGCCAGCAGCCGGACTAGCGGAAGCACAGATACGCAGTATTTT.

In its sample, this clonotype is medium-sized. This sequence joins TRBV12-3 or TRBV12-4 and TRBJ2-3; TRBD1 matches at 8 bases. V dropped 2 bases and J dropped 0; count of bases not matched to a gene: 16. CDR3 size: 20 residues. CDR3 loop: CASSLSWGQGAKTSTDTQYF. The CDR3 region has the DNA TGTGCCAGCAGTTTAAGCTGGGGGCAGGGGGCTAAAACTAGCACAGATACGCAGTATTTT.

The chain uses TRBV4-3 and TRBJ2-4, with D uncertain. CDR3 length: 18 amino acids. V was cut by 0 bases and J by 0 bases, with 15 bases left in between. The germline V gene encodes CDR1 LGHNA and CDR2 YSLEER. The CDR3 coding sequence is TGCGCCAGCAGCCAAGAAACTGGGAACACTTTAGCCAAAAACATTCAGTACTTC. Translated: CASSQETGNTLAKNIQYF.

V gene TRBV12-3 or TRBV12-4 combines with J gene TRBJ2-5; 15 positions agree with TRBD2. The CDR3 totals 17 residues. The junction had 8 bases not matched to a gene; V was cut back by 4 bases and J by 5 bases. The CDR3 region is CASSSPGLAGGRETQYF. CDR3 coding DNA: TGTGCCAGCAGTTCTCCGGGACTAGCGGGGGGACGGGAGACCCAGTACTTC.

The gene calls are TRBV7-9 and TRBJ2-1; D remains unclear. The V and J ends lost 8 bases and 6 bases respectively, with 11 bases between them. Per the germline V gene, CDR1 is SEHNR and CDR2 is FQNEAQ (reference sequence). This CDR3 comprises 12 residues. Here the CDR3 reads CASRRLPNEQFF. The DNA of the CDR3 is TGTGCCAGCCGACGGCTCCCCAATGAGCAGTTCTTC. The complete variable domain, with remaining parts taken from reference TRBV7-9 and TRBJ2-1, reads DTGVSQNPRHKITKRGQNVTFRCDPISEHNRLYWYRQTLGQGPEFLTYFQNEAQLEKSRLLSDRFSAERPKGSFSTLEIQRTEQGDSAMYLCASRRLPNEQFFGPGTRLTVL.

This clonotype was observed a handful of times. The CDR3 reads CASSFSPGNTEAFF. The CDR3, as DNA: TGTGCCAGCAGTTTTTCTCCGGGCAACACTGAAGCTTTCTTT. The chain combines TRBV12-3 or TRBV12-4 with TRBJ1-1; D gene uncertain. This CDR3 comprises 14 residues. V lost 3 bases, J lost 2 bases, and 10 bases lay in between.